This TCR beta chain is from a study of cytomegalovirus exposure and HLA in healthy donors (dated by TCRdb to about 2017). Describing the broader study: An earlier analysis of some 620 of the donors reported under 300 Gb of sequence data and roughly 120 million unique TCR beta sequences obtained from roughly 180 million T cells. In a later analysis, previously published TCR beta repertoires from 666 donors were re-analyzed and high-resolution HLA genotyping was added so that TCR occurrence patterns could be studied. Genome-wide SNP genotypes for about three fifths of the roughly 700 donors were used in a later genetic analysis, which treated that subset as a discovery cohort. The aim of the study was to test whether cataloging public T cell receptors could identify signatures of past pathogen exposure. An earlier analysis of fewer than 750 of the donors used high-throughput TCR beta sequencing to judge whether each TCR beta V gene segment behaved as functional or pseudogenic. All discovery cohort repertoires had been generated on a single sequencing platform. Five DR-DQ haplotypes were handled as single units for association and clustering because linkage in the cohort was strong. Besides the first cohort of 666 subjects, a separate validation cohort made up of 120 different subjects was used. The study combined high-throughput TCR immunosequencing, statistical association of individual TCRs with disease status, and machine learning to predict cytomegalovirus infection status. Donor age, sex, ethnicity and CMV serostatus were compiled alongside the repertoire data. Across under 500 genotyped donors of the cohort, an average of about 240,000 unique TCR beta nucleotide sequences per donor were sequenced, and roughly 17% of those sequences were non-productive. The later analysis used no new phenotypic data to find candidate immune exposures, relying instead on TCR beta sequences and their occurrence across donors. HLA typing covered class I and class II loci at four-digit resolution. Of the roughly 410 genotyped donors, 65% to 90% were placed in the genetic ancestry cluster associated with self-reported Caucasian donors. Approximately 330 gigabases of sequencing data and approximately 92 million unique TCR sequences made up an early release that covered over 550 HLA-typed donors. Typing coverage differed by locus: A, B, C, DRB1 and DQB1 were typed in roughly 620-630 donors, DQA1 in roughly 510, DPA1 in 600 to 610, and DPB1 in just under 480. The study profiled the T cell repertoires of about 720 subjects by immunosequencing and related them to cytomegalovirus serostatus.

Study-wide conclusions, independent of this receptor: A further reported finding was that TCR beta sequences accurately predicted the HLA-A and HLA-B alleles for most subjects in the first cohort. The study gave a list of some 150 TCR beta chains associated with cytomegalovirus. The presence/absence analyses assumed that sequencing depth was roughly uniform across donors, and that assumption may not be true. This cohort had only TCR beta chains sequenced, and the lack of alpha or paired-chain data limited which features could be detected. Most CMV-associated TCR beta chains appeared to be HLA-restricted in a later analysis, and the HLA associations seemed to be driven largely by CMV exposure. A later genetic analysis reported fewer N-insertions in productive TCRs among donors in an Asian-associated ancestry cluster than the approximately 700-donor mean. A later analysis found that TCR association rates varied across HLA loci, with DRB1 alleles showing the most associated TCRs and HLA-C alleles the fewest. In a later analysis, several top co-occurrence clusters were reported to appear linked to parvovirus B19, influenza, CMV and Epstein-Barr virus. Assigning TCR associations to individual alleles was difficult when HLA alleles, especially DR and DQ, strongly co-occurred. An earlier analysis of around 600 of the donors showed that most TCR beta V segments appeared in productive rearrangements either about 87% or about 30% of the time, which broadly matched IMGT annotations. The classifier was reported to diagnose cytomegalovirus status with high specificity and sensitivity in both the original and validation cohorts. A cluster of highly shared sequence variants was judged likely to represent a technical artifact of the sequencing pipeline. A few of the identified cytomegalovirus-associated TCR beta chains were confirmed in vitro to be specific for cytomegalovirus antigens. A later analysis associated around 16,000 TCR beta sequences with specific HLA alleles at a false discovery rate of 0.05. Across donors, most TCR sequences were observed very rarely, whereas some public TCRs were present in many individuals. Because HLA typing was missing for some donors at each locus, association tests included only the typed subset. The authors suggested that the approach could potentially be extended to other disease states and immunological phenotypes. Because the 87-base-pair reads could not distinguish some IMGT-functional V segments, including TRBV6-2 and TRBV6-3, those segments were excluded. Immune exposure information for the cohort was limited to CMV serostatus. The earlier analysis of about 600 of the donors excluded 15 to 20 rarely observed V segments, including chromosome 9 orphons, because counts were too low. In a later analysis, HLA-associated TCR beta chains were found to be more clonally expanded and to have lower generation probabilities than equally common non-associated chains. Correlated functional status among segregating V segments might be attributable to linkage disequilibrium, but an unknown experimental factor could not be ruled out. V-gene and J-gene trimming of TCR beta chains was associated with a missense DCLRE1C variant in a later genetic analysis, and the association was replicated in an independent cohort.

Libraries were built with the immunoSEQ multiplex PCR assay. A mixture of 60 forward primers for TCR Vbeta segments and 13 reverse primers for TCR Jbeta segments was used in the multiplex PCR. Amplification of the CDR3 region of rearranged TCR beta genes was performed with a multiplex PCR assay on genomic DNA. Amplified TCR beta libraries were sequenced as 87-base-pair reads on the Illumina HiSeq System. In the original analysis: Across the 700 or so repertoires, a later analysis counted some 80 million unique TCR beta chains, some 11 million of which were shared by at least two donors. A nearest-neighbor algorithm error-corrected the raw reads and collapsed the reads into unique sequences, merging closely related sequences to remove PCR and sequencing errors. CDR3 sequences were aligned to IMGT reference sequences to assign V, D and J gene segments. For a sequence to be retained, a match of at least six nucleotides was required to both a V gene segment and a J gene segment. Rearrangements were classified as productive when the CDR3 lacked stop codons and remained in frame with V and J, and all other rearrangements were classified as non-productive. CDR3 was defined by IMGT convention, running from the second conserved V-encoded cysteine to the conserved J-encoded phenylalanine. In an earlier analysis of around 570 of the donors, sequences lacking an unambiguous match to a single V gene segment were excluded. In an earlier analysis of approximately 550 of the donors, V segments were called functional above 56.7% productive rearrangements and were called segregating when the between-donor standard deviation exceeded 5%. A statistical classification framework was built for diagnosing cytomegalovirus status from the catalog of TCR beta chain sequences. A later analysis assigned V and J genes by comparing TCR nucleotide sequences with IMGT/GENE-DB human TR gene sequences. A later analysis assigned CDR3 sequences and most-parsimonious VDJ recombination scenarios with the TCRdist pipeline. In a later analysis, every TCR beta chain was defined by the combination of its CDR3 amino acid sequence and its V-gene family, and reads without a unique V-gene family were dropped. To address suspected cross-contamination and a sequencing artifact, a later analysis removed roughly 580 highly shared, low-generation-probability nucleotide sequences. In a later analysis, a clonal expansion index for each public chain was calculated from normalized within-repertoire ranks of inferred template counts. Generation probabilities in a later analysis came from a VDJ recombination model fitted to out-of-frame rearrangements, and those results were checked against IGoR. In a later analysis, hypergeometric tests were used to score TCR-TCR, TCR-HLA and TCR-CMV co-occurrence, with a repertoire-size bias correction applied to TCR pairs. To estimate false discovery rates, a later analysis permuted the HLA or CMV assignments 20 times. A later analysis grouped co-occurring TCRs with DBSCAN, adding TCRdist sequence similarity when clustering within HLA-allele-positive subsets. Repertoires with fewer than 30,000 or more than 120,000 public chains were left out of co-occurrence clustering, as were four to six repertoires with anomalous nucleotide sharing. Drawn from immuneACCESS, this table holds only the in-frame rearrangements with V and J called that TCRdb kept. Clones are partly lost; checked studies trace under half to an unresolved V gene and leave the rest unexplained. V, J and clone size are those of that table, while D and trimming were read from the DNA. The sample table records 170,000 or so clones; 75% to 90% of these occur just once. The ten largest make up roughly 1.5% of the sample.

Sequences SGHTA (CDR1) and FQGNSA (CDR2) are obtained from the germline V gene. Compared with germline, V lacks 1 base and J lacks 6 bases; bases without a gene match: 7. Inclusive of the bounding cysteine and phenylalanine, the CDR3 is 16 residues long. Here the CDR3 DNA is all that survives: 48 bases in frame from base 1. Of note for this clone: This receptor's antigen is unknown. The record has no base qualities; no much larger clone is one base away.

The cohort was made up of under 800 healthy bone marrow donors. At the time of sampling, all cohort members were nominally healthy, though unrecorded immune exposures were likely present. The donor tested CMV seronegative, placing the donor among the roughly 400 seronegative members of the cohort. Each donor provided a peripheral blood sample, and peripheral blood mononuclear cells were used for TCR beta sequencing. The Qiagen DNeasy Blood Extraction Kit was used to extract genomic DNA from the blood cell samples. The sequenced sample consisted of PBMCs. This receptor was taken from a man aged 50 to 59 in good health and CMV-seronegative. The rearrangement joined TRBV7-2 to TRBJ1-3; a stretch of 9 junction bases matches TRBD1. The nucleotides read TGTGCCAGCAGCTTAGAGGGGACAGGGCCCCAAAACACCATATATTTT. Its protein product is CASSLEGTGPQNTIYF.